Described below is a single T cell receptor beta chain sequence and its context. This clone was observed a single time. Its antigen specificity is not known. No base quality values were provided; no much bigger clone lies one nucleotide off. V is pruned by 1 base and J by 1 base, leaving 4 bases of the junction without a gene match. Spanning cysteine to phenylalanine, the CDR3 consists of 15 amino acids. Kept here is only the CDR3 DNA, which spans 45 bases and is read in frame from base 1. Looking up the germline V gene yields CDR1 MNHNS and CDR2 SASEGT. Collaborating institutions collected whole blood in K2EDTA tubes following their own protocols. For TCRbeta analysis, collaborators shipped samples in one of three forms: frozen whole blood, isolated PBMCs, or DNA extracted from either of those sample types. TCRbeta CDR3 regions were amplified from genomic DNA by means of the immunoSEQ Assay, a bias-controlled multiplex PCR. The authors' analysis ran thus. The number of nucleated cells in each sample was estimated by amplification of reference gene primers within the assay. To quantify the absolute abundance of each unique TCRbeta CDR3 rearrangement, sequence reads were collapsed and filtered. Productive Simpson clonality was computed per sample as the square root of Simpson's diversity index over productive rearrangements. TCRdb carries this immuneACCESS record with in-frame sequences only. Its versions omit some clonotypes, under half of them owing to an unresolved V gene in the studies checked, with the rest unexplained. V and J calls and clone size are given by that table; D and trimming were obtained from the DNA. The sample table shows some 280,000 clones, and roughly 80% are seen once. The ten biggest clones cover over 3.5% of the sample.

This sample is part of a study of blood T cell repertoires in COVID-19 (dated by TCRdb to about 2020). About the investigation overall: The collaborator samples originated in the United States, Italy and Spain and spanned the acute and convalescent phases of COVID-19. The dataset comprised deeply sampled blood TCRbeta repertoires from subjects exposed to, actively infected with, or recovered from COVID-19. The material from the prospective study consisted of cDNA or gDNA derived from T cells, B-cell-depleted T cells, or PBMCs. Sample metadata almost always included a de-identified subject ID, COVID-19 status, age in years and sex. The samples were drawn from two sources: the first 160 participants of the ongoing ImmuneRACE study, and over 950 subjects contributed by 6 global collaborators. The repertoires were released in a freely available public database intended as a resource for research on the immune response to SARS-CoV-2. Where available, HLA class I and class II types were obtained from metadata supplied by the sample provider rather than from assay-based typing. Paper-wide results and their limitations: The quantity of clinical and demographic metadata differed by source and by participant and was supplied without curation.

The clonotype was recovered from a woman aged 45-65 years with active or convalescent COVID-19. The chain is assembled from TRBV6-1 and TRBJ2-7; 7 of the junction bases match TRBD2. Source material: peripheral blood. The DNA sequence is as follows: TGTGCCAGCAGTGAAGTTGGGGGGGTATCCTACGAGCAGTACTTC. Its translation reads: CASSEVGGVSYEQYF.